Below, 24 T cell receptor beta chains from the same sample are listed, as sequenced in a study of blood T cells in healthy people across ages. A second PCR of 7 to 11 cycles used a sample-barcoded 5' primer and a J-beta primer mix. MiXCR, applied by TCRdb to the 5' RACE reads, yields one record per CDR3 protein. Of 750,000 to 950,000 distinct CDR3 sequences listed, 50% to 65% are singletons. Sequences were obtained from blood. Receptor source: an elderly man in good health.

This clonotype was seen more than once but under ten times. The CDR3 DNA reads TGCGCCAGCAGCTCCGGACTAGCGGGAGACCTATCCGAGCAGTACTTC. It encodes CASSSGLAGDLSEQYF. The chain links TRBV5-1 to TRBJ2-7; TRBD2 agrees at 13 bases. V dropped 3 bases and J dropped 6; count of bases not matched to a gene: 9. The CDR3 covers 16 residues. CDR1 is SGHRS and CDR2 is YFSETQ in the germline V gene.

The chain carries TRBV28 and TRBJ2-1; 7 positions match TRBD2. The CDR3 spans 14 residues. The germline gives CDR1 MDHEN, CDR2 SYDVKM. Trimming took 7 bases from V and 7 from J; bases not matched to a gene: 10. CDR3 nucleotides: TGTGCCAGCACCGTAGCGGGCGGATTTAATGAGCAGTTCTTC. Translated, it gives CASTVAGGFNEQFF.

V and J are TRBV20-1 and TRBJ2-3; TRBD2 aligns across 7 bases. With 0 bases clipped from V and 4 bases from J, the junction kept 7 bases outside the gene matches. Germline assignment: CDR1 DFQATT and CDR2 SNEGSKA (reference sequence). The CDR3 runs 15 residues. The CDR3 DNA follows: TGCAGTGCTAGAGACGGGGGGATAAGCGCAGATACGCAGTATTTT. This codes for CSARDGGISADTQYF.

This clonotype was detected a few times. The chain carries TRBV9 and TRBJ2-3; D might be TRBD2 (5 bases). The CDR3 extends over 15 amino acids. The germline gives CDR1 SGDLS, CDR2 YYNGEE. V shed 0 bases and J shed 4 bases, with 12 bases lying between them. CDR3 sequence: CASSVDRVRADTQYF. The CDR3 DNA reads TGTGCCAGCAGCGTAGATAGGGTGAGGGCAGATACGCAGTATTTT.

This chain joins TRBV27 and TRBJ2-4; the match to TRBD2 covers 11 bases. Germline trimming cut 4 bases from V and 1 base from J; bases unmatched to any gene: 6. This CDR3 has 17 residues. Germline V gene sequence: CDR1 MNHEY, CDR2 SMNVEV (reference sequence). The CDR3 region has the DNA TGTGCCAGCAGTTCCCTTAGCGGGAGGGCGGCCAAAAACATTCAGTACTTC. The encoded protein is CASSSLSGRAAKNIQYF.

This chain connects TRBV29-1 to TRBJ2-1, with 9 bases lining up with TRBD2. Gene TRBJ2-7 matches the end of the DNA better, so the J call may be wrong. The CDR3 is 15 amino acids. The germline CDR1 and CDR2 sequences are SQVTM and ANQGSEA. This CDR3 reads CSVEWREGPYNEQYF. CDR3 bases: TGCAGCGTTGAATGGCGGGAGGGCCCCTACAATGAGCAGTACTTC.

The chain links TRBV28 to TRBJ2-1; 7 bases are a match to TRBD2. Trimming took 3 bases from V and 5 from J; bases not matched to a gene: 7. The V gene's germline CDR1 is MDHEN and CDR2 SYDVKM. The CDR3 runs 15 residues. The chain's CDR3 is CASSFSGGGDNEQFF. The DNA for the CDR3 is TGTGCCAGCAGTTTTAGTGGGGGAGGGGACAATGAGCAGTTCTTC.

This chain connects TRBV7-2 to TRBJ2-1, with TRBD1 as a possible D gene (5 bases). Trimming shortened V by 5 bases and J by 6 bases, and 17 bases separated the two germline ends. The CDR3 is made up of 15 amino acids. Germline V gives CDR1 SGHTA, CDR2 FQGNSA. The CDR3 here is CASSLPGQGTNEQFF. In DNA, the CDR3 is TGTGCCAGCAGCCTACCGGGTCAGGGCACCAATGAGCAGTTCTTC. The whole variable domain, remainder taken from reference TRBV7-2 and TRBJ2-1, is GAGVSQSPSNKVTEKGKDVELRCDPISGHTALYWYRQSLGQGLEFLIYFQGNSAPDKSGLPSDRFSAERTGGSVSTLTIQRTQQEDSAVYLCASSLPGQGTNEQFFGPGTRLTVL.

Only a few counts were recorded for this clonotype. This chain joins TRBV29-1 and TRBJ1-2, with 9 nucleotides matching TRBD1. CDR1 is SQVTM and CDR2 is ANQGSEA in the germline V gene. Trimming removed 6 bases from V and 4 bases from J; junction bases left unmatched: 15. The CDR3 sequence is 16 residues long. CDR3 amino acids: CSVVNKQGARGYGYTF. DNA for the CDR3: TGCAGCGTCGTTAACAAACAGGGGGCGAGGGGCTATGGCTACACCTTC.

V usage is TRBV7-9 and J usage is TRBJ2-5; no reliable D call. In germline, CDR1 is SEHNR, CDR2 FQNEAQ (reference sequence). V lost 8 bases and J 3 bases, leaving 4 bases between the germline ends. This CDR3 region has 10 residues. CDR3: CASFEETQYF. In DNA form, the CDR3 reads TGTGCCAGCTTCGAAGAGACCCAGTACTTC. Together with reference TRBV7-9 and TRBJ2-5, the CDR3 gives the full variable domain: DTGVSQNPRHKITKRGQNVTFRCDPISEHNRLYWYRQTLGQGPEFLTYFQNEAQLEKSRLLSDRFSAERPKGSFSTLEIQRTEQGDSAMYLCASFEETQYFGPGTRLLVL.

This clonotype was counted a few times. The chain carries TRBV5-1 and TRBJ2-5; 10 bases agree with TRBD2. There are 14 residues in the CDR3. Germline trimming cut 3 bases from V and 5 bases from J; bases unmatched to any gene: 4. Germline values: CDR1 SGHRS, CDR2 YFSETQ. The CDR3 is CASSSLAGLETQYF. CDR3 DNA sequence: TGCGCCAGCAGCTCACTAGCGGGACTGGAGACCCAGTACTTC.

The rearrangement uses TRBV20-1 and TRBJ2-1, with 9 bases matching TRBD2. Germline trimming cut 5 bases from V and 10 bases from J; bases unmatched to any gene: 15. Germline V gives CDR1 DFQATT, CDR2 SNEGSKA (reference sequence). The CDR3 sequence is 15 residues long. This chain's CDR3 is CSAPRKAGGPREQFF. DNA for the CDR3: TGCAGTGCTCCACGTAAGGCGGGAGGGCCTCGAGAGCAGTTCTTC.

This clonotype was observed many times. V is TRBV18 and J is TRBJ2-3; 7 bases match TRBD1. J was trimmed by 14 bases and V by 3 bases; bases with no gene match: 17. Germline CDR1 KGHSH, CDR2 LQKENI. The CDR3 is 15 amino acids. The DNA for the CDR3 is TGTGCCAGCTCACCGGGGACAGAAAAGGCGAGATACGCGTATTTT. This encodes CASSPGTEKARYAYF. The full variable domain, completed using reference TRBV18 and TRBJ2-3, is NAGVMQNPRHLVRRRGQEARLRCSPMKGHSHVYWYRQLPEEGLKFMVYLQKENIIDESGMPKERFSAEFPKEGPSILRIQQVVRGDSAAYFCASSPGTEKARYAYFGPGTRLTVL.

V gene TRBV9 combines with J gene TRBJ2-7; D is ambiguous. Trimming removed 3 bases at V and 6 bases at J, with 16 bases between. CDR3 length equals 14 residues. Germline V gene sequence: CDR1 SGDLS, CDR2 YYNGEE. The CDR3 DNA reads as TGTGCCAGCAGCGGTTCCGGGCCGGCTCGCGAGCAGTACTTC. Translated, it gives CASSGSGPAREQYF.

This sequence joins TRBV11-2 and TRBJ2-1, with a weak D call TRBD2 (6 bases). This CDR3 spans 15 amino acids. Per germline, CDR1 SGHAT and CDR2 FQNNGV. V was cut by 2 bases and J by 1 base, with 9 bases left in between. CDR3 nucleotide sequence: TGTGCCAGCAGCTTAAACCTAGCGTCCTACAATGAGCAGTTCTTC. As protein: CASSLNLASYNEQFF.

The V call is TRBV6-6, the J call TRBJ2-5; 7 bases align to TRBD1. Germline values: CDR1 MNHNY, CDR2 SVGAGI (reference sequence). There are 17 residues in the CDR3. After removal of 6 bases from V and 1 base from J, the junction contained 14 bases not matched to a gene. CDR3 sequence: CASSSDRQGIAQETQYF. The CDR3 DNA is TGTGCCAGCAGCTCCGACCGACAGGGAATAGCCCAAGAGACCCAGTACTTC.

The V gene is TRBV7-2, the J gene TRBJ2-1, with D possibly TRBD2 on 5 matching bases. The CDR3 covers 15 residues. The V and J ends lost 6 bases and 6 bases respectively, with 18 bases between them. CDR1 SGHTA and CDR2 FQGNSA come from the germline V gene. The CDR3: CASSYREFGGNEQFF. The CDR3 DNA sequence: TGTGCCAGCAGTTACCGGGAATTCGGTGGCAATGAGCAGTTCTTC.

This chain links TRBV28 with TRBJ2-2; 7 bases are a match to TRBD2. V lost 3 bases, J lost 4 bases, and 11 bases stayed unmatched. The V gene's germline CDR1 is MDHEN and CDR2 SYDVKM. The CDR3 loop spans 17 amino acids. The CDR3 is CASSLRLAGVGTGELFF. CDR3 nucleotides: TGTGCCAGCAGTTTGAGACTGGCGGGAGTAGGCACCGGGGAGCTGTTTTTT.

The rearrangement links TRBV28 to TRBJ1-1; D is unclear. CDR1 MDHEN and CDR2 SYDVKM come from the germline V gene. The CDR3 contains 12 residues. With 7 bases removed from V and 4 bases from J, the gap between germline ends came to 10 bases. The CDR3 bases are TGTGCCAGCAAGGCCTTGGCCACTGAAGCTTTCTTT. Translation: CASKALATEAFF.

This clonotype was recorded a few times. The chain recombines TRBV4-1 with TRBJ1-2, with TRBD1 matching over 10 bases. From germline, CDR1 is MGHRA and CDR2 YSYEKL. This CDR3 is built from 18 residues. V trimming: 0 bases; J trimming: 3 bases; junction bases outside the gene matches: 10. The CDR3 is CASSQDRQGAAFYYGYTF. The CDR3 DNA reads TGCGCCAGCAGCCAAGACCGACAGGGGGCGGCTTTCTACTATGGCTACACCTTC.

This clonotype was counted between two and nine times. The chain has TRBV16 and TRBJ1-2, with unresolved D. Germline V gives CDR1 KGHSY, CDR2 FQNENV. The length of the CDR3 is 15 residues. Trimming shortened V by 1 base and J by 7 bases, and 16 bases separated the two germline ends. The CDR3 loop reads CASSQYLPRLGGYTF. DNA of the CDR3: TGTGCCAGCAGCCAATATCTGCCAAGGCTCGGTGGCTACACCTTC. The variable domain in full, completed from reference TRBV16 and TRBJ1-2, reads GEEVAQTPKHLVRGEGQKAKLYCAPIKGHSYVFWYQQVLKNEFKFLISFQNENVFDETGMPKERFSAKCLPNSPCSLEIQATKLEDSAVYFCASSQYLPRLGGYTFGSGTRLTVV.

This rearrangement joins TRBV5-1 to TRBJ1-1; maybe TRBD1 (5 bases). This CDR3 spans 14 amino acids. CDR1 is SGHRS, CDR2 YFSETQ, per germline. Trimming stripped 4 bases from V and 11 bases from J, with 21 bases between. The CDR3 here is CASSVDGGSREAFF. The DNA of the CDR3 is TGCGCCAGCAGCGTGGATGGGGGGAGTAGGGAGGCTTTCTTT. The complete variable domain, with remaining parts taken from reference TRBV5-1 and TRBJ1-1, reads KAGVTQTPRYLIKTRGQQVTLSCSPISGHRSVSWYQQTPGQGLQFLFEYFSETQRNKGNFPGRFSGRQFSNSRSEMNVSTLELGDSALYLCASSVDGGSREAFFGQGTRLTVV.

The chain recombines TRBV12-3 or TRBV12-4 with TRBJ2-6; 7 nucleotides line up with TRBD1. The V and J ends lost 5 bases and 4 bases, in that order; junction bases with no gene match: 17. CDR3 length equals 19 residues. As DNA, the CDR3 is TGTGCCAGCAGTCTAGAGACAGGGTCCGGGATTGGCGGGGCCAACGTCCTGACTTTC. Its protein is CASSLETGSGIGGANVLTF.

A single count supports this clonotype. V is TRBV6-5 and J is TRBJ2-2; a possible D gene is TRBD2 (6 bases). The ends were cut back, 10 bases at V and 5 bases at J, with 14 bases in the middle. Germline V lookup: CDR1 MNHEY, CDR2 SVGAGI. This CDR3 spans 13 amino acids. DNA of the CDR3: TGTGCCACCAAAAGGAGGGAGACCGGGGAGCTGTTTTTT. Protein sequence: CATKRRETGELFF.